This T cell receptor (beta chain) was sequenced in a study of graft-versus-host responses after intestinal transplantation (TCRdb year 2021). Regarding the study in general: The transplants that recipients got were multivisceral, liver-intestinal, or isolated intestinal. After intestinal transplantation, graft-versus-host and host-versus-graft alloreactive T cell clones in the graft, circulation and bone marrow were tracked using bulk TCR-beta CDR3 sequencing. Rather than going through the commercial service, samples from three later patients were sequenced in-house on an Illumina MiSeq and processed with MiXCR. All recipients received anti-thymocyte globulin induction followed by maintenance tacrolimus and steroids for about three years. Alloreactive clones were identified by sequencing pre-transplant mixed lymphocyte reaction products and comparing them with unstimulated pre-transplant donor and recipient T cells. Donor T cell macrochimerism was defined as a peak of at least 4% donor T cells among recipient peripheral blood mononuclear cells. The cohort enrolled 20 to 30 intestinal transplant recipients including one retransplant, and a few patients lacking pretransplant specimens were excluded.

Broad study findings and their caveats: Peak levels of circulating GvH clones were associated with declines in HvG clones early after transplant. The conclusions were limited by the relatively low number and heterogeneity of the intestinal transplant patients. GvH clones were detected in recipient bone marrow, and some appeared earlier in ileal mucosa or blood, consistent with an intestinal mucosal origin. In patients with donor T cell macrochimerism, the allografts had high GvH to HvG T cell clonal ratios.

What this sample's time point label stands for: cells obtained before transplantation from donor or recipient. CD3+CD4+ and CD3+CD8+ populations were FACS-sorted from unstimulated pre-transplant donor and recipient cells taken from spleen or lymph nodes. The cysteine opens and the phenylalanine closes a CDR3 of 15 amino acids. Only CDR3 DNA is held: 45 bases, read in frame from base 1. V ends up 2 bases short and J 5 bases short, with an unmatched junction base count of 9. In the germline V gene, CDR1 corresponds to SGDLS and CDR2 to YYNGEE. With respect to this clone: Its antigen remains unidentified. No quality values exist for individual bases; no much larger clone is one base distant.

Preparation of the library involved the immunoSEQ multiplex PCR assay. For most patients, genomic DNA was isolated with the Qiagen DNeasy Blood and Tissue Kit and sent frozen to Adaptive Biotechnologies for TCR sequencing. For most patients, genomic DNA was subjected to high-throughput TCR-beta CDR3 sequencing by Adaptive Biotechnologies. The authors' analysis ran thus. TCR sequencing data were retrieved from Adaptive's ImmunoSEQ software for about 17 patients, whereas a few other patients were processed with MiXCR and VDJtools. To correct CD4 versus CD8 sorting errors, sequences present in both subsets at a frequency ratio below 5:1 were removed. CDR3 nucleotide sequences shared between donor and recipient were removed because the origin of such sequences could not be assigned. To count as alloreactive, a clone needed at least 2-fold expansion over unstimulated cells and a minimum CFSE-low frequency of 0.002% (template counts) or 0.001% (read counts). A clone was considered mappable if detected in the sequenced pre-transplant spleen, lymph node, or MLR CFSE-low populations of the donor or recipient. Cumulative frequency of alloreactive clones was calculated as a percentage of all sequences weighted by copy number. TCRdb took this table from immuneACCESS and kept in-frame rearrangements with V and J called. Such tables lack part of the clones; where checked against another copy, unresolved V genes explain under half of the gap, and the rest is unexplained. V, J and clone size were drawn from that table, and D and trimming were deduced from the DNA. In this sample the table shows some 140,000 clones, 92% of which occur a single time. Of the sample, approximately 0.2% falls within the top ten clones.

The origin of this receptor is a human donor who received an intestinal transplant. This specimen was unstimulated CD4+ T cells sorted from spleen or lymph node cells, taken before intestinal transplant. The rearranged chain carries TRBV9 and TRBJ2-7; a stretch of 8 junction bases matches TRBD2. The CDR3 protein is CASSVSGRAENEQYF. Here is the DNA: TGTGCCAGCAGCGTGTCCGGGAGGGCCGAAAACGAGCAGTACTTC.